These T cell receptor beta chains were read from a single sample in a study of post-analysis software for immune sequencing data. TCRdb re-derived calls from the PCR reads in MiXCR, one entry per CDR3 protein. Of hundreds of thousands of distinct CDR3 sequences in the sample, 30% were seen once. The sequencing sample was made of blood. These receptors came from a girl aged 10-17 years with multiple sclerosis. Each CDR3 is given with its conserved first and last residue. The order of the fields is D gene, J gene, V gene, clone size, CDR3 protein, CDR3 DNA. A D gene is named only where the DNA matches it firmly. Size is omitted from some rows. Given values are once, few, many or a class for expanded clones.

>-|TRBJ1-2|TRBV7-2|few
CASSLALTGSTPNGYTF
TGTGCCAGCAGCTTAGCCTTAACAGGGTCAACGCCAAATGGCTACACCTTC
>-|TRBJ2-4|TRBV6-4|-
CARTPVEYF
TGTGCCAGAACACCGGTAGAGTACTTC
>-|TRBJ2-5|TRBV5-4|few
CASSRAPAETQYF
TGTGCCAGCAGCCGTGCGCCGGCGGAGACCCAGTACTTC
>-|TRBJ2-7|TRBV5-1|-
CASSFSSGDEQYF
TGCGCCAGCAGCTTCAGCTCGGGGGATGAGCAGTACTTC
>-|TRBJ2-3|TRBV20-1|-
CSRGLSTDTQYF
TGCAGCCGGGGCCTGAGCACAGATACGCAGTATTTT
>TRBD2|TRBJ2-7|TRBV7-9|-
CASSLDAGGPSEQYF
TGTGCCAGCAGCTTAGATGCGGGAGGGCCCTCCGAGCAGTACTTC
>-|TRBJ2-1|TRBV27|-
CASSLSSGYGYNEQFF
TGTGCCAGCAGTTTATCCTCGGGGTACGGGTACAATGAGCAGTTCTTC
>-|TRBJ2-7|TRBV7-2|few
CASSPTRGTDRSYEQYF
TGTGCCAGCAGCCCGACAAGGGGCACGGATAGATCCTACGAGCAGTACTTC
>TRBD2|TRBJ2-3|TRBV19|-
CASSIDRSGTSGRRGTDTQYF
TGTGCCAGTAGTATAGATCGTTCCGGGACTAGCGGGAGGCGAGGCACAGATACGCAGTATTTT
>-|TRBJ2-5|TRBV9|-
CASSVEQGATQYF
TGTGCCAGCAGCGTAGAGCAGGGCGCGACCCAGTACTTC
>-|TRBJ2-3|TRBV29-1|few
CSVEGGEGADTQYF
TGCAGCGTTGAGGGGGGAGAAGGCGCAGATACGCAGTATTTT
>-|TRBJ2-5|TRBV7-9|-
CASSRGRLGQYF
TGTGCCAGCAGCCGAGGCCGGTTGGGCCAGTACTTC
>-|TRBJ1-5|TRBV6-2/TRBV6-3|-
CASSYLEGSNQPQHF
TGTGCCAGCAGTTATTTGGAAGGGTCCAATCAGCCCCAGCATTTT
>TRBD1|TRBJ1-2|TRBV20-1|-
CSAGTGGYGYTF
TGCAGTGCTGGAACAGGGGGCTATGGCTACACCTTC
>-|TRBJ2-6|TRBV6-1|few
CASSVIPGANVLTF
TGTGCCAGCAGCGTAATCCCTGGGGCCAACGTCCTGACTTTC
>-|TRBJ1-1|TRBV10-3|-
CAISDSPMDTEAFF
TGTGCCATCAGTGACAGCCCGATGGACACTGAAGCTTTCTTT
>TRBD2|TRBJ2-7|TRBV7-9|few
CASSSGTSGGPSYEQYF
TGTGCCAGCAGCTCTGGGACTAGCGGGGGGCCCTCCTACGAGCAGTACTTC
>-|TRBJ1-1|TRBV12-3/TRBV12-4|few
CASSSIQGAGKNTEAFF
TGTGCCAGCAGTTCAATACAGGGTGCGGGGAAGAACACTGAAGCTTTCTTT
>-|TRBJ1-2|TRBV6-6|-
CASSYSSIMLYTF
TGTGCCAGCAGTTACTCAAGTATAATGCTCTACACCTTC
>TRBD2|TRBJ2-1|TRBV11-2|-
CASAPSGGPSYNEQFF
TGTGCCAGCGCACCTAGCGGGGGCCCCTCCTACAATGAGCAGTTCTTC
>-|TRBJ2-3|TRBV27|few
CASSMGGARSTDTQYF
TGTGCCAGCAGTATGGGGGGGGCGCGGAGCACAGATACGCAGTATTTT
>-|TRBJ2-2|TRBV7-2|-
CASSSLASWDTGELFF
TGTGCCAGCAGTTCCCTTGCTAGCTGGGACACCGGGGAGCTGTTTTTT
>-|TRBJ2-6|TRBV2|-
CASSLGGAGPNVLTF
TGTGCCAGCAGTCTTGGGGGGGCGGGGCCGAACGTCCTGACTTTC
>-|TRBJ2-7|TRBV10-3|-
CAIRPGASYEQYF
TGTGCCATCAGACCGGGAGCAAGCTACGAGCAGTACTTC
>-|TRBJ2-5|TRBV7-9|-
CASSLTSSQIQETQYF
TGTGCCAGCAGCCTGACTAGTTCCCAAATTCAAGAGACCCAGTACTTC
>-|TRBJ2-1|TRBV20-1|once
CSATRRGSEQFF
TGCAGTGCCACCAGGAGAGGCTCGGAGCAGTTCTTC
>-|TRBJ1-2|TRBV20-1|-
CSARNLDYGYTF
TGCAGTGCTAGGAACCTGGACTATGGCTACACCTTC
>TRBD1|TRBJ1-5|TRBV5-6|few
CACSLVGTGGDQPQHF
TGTGCCTGCAGCTTGGTGGGGACAGGGGGCGATCAGCCCCAGCATTTT
>TRBD2|TRBJ2-5|TRBV12-3/TRBV12-4|few
CASSQRPEGRGYF
TGTGCCAGCAGTCAACGACCAGAGGGGAGGGGGTACTTC
>-|TRBJ2-3|TRBV5-6|-
CASSGRSGATDTQYF
TGTGCCAGCAGCGGGAGATCAGGGGCGACAGATACGCAGTATTTT
>TRBD1|TRBJ2-7|TRBV20-1|-
CSARTGGRYEQYF
TGCAGTGCTAGAACAGGGGGGAGGTACGAGCAGTACTTC
>-|TRBJ2-5|TRBV6-6|-
CASSDDIQETQYF
TGTGCCAGCAGTGATGATATCCAAGAGACCCAGTACTTC
>TRBD1|TRBJ2-1|TRBV28|few
CASSQDREGGNEQFF
TGTGCCAGCAGCCAAGACAGGGAAGGCGGCAATGAGCAGTTCTTC